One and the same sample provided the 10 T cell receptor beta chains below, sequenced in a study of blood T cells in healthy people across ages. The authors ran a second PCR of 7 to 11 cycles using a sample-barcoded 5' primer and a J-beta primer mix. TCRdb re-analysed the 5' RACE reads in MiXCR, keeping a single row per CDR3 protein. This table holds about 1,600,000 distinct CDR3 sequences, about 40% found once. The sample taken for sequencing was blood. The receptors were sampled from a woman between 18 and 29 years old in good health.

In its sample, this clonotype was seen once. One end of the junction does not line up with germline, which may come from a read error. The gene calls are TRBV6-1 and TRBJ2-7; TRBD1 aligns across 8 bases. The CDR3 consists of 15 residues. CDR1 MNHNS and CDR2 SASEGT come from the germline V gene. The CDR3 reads CANSVGTGLSYEQYF. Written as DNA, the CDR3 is TGTGCCAACAGTGTTGGGACAGGCCTCTCCTACGAGCAGTACTTC.

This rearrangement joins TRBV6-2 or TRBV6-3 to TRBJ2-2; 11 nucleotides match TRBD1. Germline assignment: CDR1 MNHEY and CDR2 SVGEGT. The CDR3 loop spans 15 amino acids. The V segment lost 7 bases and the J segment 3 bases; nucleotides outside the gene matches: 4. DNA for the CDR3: TGTGCCAGCACCGGGACAGGGGGATACACCGGGGAGCTGTTTTTT. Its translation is CASTGTGGYTGELFF.

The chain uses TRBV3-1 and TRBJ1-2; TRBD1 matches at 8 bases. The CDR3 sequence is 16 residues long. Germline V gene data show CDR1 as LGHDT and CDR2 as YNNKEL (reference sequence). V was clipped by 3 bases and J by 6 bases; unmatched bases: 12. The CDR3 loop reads CASSQRQGSFGHGYTF. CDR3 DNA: TGTGCCAGCAGCCAGAGACAGGGGTCCTTTGGTCATGGCTACACCTTC.

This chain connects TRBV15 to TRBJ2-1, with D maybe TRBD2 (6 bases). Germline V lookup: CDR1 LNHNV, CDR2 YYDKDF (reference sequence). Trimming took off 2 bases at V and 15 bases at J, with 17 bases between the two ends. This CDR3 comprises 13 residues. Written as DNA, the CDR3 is TGTGCCACCAGCAGAACCCGGGACTTCCCATCGTTCTTC. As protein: CATSRTRDFPSFF.

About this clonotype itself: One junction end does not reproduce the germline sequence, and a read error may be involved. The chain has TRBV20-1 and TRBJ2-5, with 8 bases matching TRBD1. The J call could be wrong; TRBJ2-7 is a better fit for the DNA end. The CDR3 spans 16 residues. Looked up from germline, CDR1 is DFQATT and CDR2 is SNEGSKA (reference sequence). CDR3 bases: TGCAGTGTTAGAGATAGTCGAACAGGGGGTTTATACGAGCAGTACTTC. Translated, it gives CSVRDSRTGGLYEQYF.

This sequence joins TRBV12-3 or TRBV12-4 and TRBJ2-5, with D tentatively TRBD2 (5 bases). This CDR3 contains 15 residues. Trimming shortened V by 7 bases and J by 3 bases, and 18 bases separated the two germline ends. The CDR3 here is CASKPEEVGEETQYF. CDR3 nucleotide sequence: TGTGCCAGCAAACCGGAGGAGGTCGGGGAAGAGACCCAGTACTTC.

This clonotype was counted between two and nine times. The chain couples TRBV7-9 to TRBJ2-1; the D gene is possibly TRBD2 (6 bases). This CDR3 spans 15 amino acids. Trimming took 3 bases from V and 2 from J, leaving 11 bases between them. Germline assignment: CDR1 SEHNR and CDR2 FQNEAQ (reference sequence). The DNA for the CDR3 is TGTGCCAGCAGCTTCGGGAGCGCCACCTACAATGAGCAGTTCTTC. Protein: CASSFGSATYNEQFF.

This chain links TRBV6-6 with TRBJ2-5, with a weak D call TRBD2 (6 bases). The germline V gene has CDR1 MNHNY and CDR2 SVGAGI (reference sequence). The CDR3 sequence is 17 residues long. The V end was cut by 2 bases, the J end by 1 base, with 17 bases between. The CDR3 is CASSYRASRGLQETQYF. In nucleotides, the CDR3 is TGTGCCAGCAGTTACCGGGCCTCGCGGGGCCTCCAAGAGACCCAGTACTTC.

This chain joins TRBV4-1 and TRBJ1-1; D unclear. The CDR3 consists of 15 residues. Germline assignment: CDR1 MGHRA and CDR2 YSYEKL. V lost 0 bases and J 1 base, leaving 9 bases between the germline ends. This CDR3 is CASSQDRATNTEAFF. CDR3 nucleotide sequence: TGCGCCAGCAGCCAAGATCGGGCGACGAACACTGAAGCTTTCTTT.

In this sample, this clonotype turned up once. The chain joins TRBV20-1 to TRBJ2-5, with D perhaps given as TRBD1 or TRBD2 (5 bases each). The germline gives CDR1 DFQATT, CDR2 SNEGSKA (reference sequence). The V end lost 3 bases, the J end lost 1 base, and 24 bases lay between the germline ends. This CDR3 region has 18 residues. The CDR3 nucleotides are TGCAGTGCTAGCGATGGGATGGGGGTTAGGAGCGCCCAAGAGACCCAGTACTTC. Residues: CSASDGMGVRSAQETQYF.